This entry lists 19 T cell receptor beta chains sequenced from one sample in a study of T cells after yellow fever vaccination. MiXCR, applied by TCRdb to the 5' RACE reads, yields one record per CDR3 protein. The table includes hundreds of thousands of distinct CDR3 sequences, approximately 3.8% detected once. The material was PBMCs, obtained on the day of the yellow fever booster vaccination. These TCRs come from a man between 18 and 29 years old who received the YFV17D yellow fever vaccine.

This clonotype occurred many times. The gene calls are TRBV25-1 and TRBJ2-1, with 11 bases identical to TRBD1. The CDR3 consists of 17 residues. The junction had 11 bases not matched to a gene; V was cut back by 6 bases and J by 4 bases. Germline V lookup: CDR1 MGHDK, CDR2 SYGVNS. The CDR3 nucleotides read TGTGCCAGCAGCGGACACCACGGGACAGGGGGATACAATGAGCAGTTCTTC. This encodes CASSGHHGTGGYNEQFF.

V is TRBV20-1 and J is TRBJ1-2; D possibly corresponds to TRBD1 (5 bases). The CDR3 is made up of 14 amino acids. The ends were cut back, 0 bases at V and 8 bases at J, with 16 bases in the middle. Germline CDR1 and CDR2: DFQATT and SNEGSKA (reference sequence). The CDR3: CSARDRGTSRGYTF. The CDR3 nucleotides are TGCAGTGCTAGAGATCGCGGGACTTCTCGCGGCTACACCTTC.

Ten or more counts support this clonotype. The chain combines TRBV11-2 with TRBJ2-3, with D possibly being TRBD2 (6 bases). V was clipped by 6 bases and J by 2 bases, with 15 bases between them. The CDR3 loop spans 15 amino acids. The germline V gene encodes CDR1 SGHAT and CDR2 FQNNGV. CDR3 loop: CASSGLAGSTDTQYF. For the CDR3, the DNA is TGTGCCAGCAGTGGTCTGGCGGGGTCCACAGATACGCAGTATTTT.

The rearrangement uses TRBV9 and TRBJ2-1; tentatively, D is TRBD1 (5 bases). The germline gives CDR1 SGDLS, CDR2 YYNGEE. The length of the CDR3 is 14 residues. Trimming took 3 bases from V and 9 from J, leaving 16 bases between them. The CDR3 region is CASSGQSPGIEQFF. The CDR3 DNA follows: TGTGCCAGCAGCGGACAGAGCCCCGGCATTGAGCAGTTCTTC. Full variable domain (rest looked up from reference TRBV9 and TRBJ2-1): DSGVTQTPKHLITATGQRVTLRCSPRSGDLSVYWYQQSLDQGLQFLIQYYNGEERAKGNILERFSAQQFPDLHSELNLSSLELGDSALYFCASSGQSPGIEQFFGPGTRLTVL.

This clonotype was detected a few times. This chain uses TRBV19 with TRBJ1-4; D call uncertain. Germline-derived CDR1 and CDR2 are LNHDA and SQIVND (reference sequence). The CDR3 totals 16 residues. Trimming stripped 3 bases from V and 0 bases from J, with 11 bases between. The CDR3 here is CASSISRFATNEKLFF. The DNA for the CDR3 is TGTGCCAGTAGTATTTCCAGATTTGCAACTAATGAAAAACTGTTTTTT.

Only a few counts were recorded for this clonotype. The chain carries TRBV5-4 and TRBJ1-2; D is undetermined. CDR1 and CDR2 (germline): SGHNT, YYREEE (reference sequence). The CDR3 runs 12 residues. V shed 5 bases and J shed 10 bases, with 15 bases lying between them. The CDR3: CASRYPADAYTF. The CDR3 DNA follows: TGTGCCAGCAGATATCCGGCAGATGCCTACACCTTC.

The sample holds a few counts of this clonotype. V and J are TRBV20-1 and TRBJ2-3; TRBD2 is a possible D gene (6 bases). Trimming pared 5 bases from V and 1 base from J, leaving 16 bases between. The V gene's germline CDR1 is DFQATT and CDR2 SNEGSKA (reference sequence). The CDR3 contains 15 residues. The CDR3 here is CSASKTSGGTDTQYF. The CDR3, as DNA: TGCAGTGCTTCAAAGACTAGTGGTGGCACAGATACGCAGTATTTT.

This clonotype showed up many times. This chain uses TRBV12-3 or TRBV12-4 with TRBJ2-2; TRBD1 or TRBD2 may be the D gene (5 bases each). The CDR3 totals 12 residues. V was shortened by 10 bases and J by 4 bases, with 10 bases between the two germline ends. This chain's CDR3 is CATGTGTGELFF. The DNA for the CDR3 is TGTGCCACCGGGACCGGCACCGGGGAGCTGTTTTTT.

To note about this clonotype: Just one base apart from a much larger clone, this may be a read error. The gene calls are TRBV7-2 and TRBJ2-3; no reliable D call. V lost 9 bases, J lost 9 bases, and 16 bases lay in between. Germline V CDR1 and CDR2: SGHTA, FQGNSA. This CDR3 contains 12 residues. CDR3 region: CARSQEPNTQYF. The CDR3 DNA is TGTGCCAGGAGCCAGGAACCGAACACGCAGTATTTT.

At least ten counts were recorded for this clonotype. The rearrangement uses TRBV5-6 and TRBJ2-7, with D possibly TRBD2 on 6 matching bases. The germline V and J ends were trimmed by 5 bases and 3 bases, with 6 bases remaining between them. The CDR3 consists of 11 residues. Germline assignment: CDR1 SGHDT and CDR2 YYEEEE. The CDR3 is CASRRDYEQYF. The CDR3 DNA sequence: TGTGCCAGCAGGCGGGACTACGAGCAGTACTTC.

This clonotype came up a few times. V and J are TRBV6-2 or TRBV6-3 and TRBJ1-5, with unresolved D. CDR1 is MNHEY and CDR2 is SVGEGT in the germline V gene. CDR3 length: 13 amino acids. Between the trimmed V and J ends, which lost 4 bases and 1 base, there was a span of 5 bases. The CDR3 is CASSWESNQPQHF. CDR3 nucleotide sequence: TGTGCCAGCAGTTGGGAAAGCAATCAGCCCCAGCATTTT.

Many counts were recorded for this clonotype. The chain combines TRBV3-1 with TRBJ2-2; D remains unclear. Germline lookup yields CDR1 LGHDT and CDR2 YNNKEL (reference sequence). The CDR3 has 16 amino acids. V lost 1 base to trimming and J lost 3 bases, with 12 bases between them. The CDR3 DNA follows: TGTGCCAGCAGCCAAGTTATCAAGAGGTACACCGGGGAGCTGTTTTTT. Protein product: CASSQVIKRYTGELFF.

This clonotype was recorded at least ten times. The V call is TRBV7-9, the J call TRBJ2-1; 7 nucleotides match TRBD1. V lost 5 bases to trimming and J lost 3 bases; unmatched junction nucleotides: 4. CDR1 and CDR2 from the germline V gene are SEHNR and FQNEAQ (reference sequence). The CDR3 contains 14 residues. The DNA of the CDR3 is TGTGCCAGCAGCGTCCGGGACAGCTACAATGAGCAGTTCTTC. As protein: CASSVRDSYNEQFF.

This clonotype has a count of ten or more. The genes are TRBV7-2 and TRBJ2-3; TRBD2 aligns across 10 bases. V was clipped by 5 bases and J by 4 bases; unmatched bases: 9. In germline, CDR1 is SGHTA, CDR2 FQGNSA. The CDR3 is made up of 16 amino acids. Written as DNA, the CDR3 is TGTGCCAGCAGCCGAGCTAGCGGGGGAGGGGCAGATACGCAGTATTTT. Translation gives CASSRASGGGADTQYF.

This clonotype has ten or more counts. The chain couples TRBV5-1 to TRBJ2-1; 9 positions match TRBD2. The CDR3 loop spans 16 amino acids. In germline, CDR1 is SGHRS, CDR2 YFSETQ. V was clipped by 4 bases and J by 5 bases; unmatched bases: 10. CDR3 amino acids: CASSPPGTSSHNEQFF. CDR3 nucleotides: TGCGCCAGCAGCCCCCCCGGGACTAGCAGCCACAATGAGCAGTTCTTC.

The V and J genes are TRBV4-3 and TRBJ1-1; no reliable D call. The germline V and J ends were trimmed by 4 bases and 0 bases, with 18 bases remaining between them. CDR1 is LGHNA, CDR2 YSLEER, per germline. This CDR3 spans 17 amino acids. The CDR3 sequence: CASSRTSLWTLNTEAFF. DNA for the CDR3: TGCGCCAGCAGCCGCACAAGCTTGTGGACCCTGAACACTGAAGCTTTCTTT.

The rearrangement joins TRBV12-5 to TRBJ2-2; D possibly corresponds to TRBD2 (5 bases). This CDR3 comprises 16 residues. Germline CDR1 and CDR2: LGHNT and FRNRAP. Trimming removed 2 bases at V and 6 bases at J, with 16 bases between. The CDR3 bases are TGTGCTAGTGGTTTGTCGACGGGGAGTTTCGCCGGGGAGCTGTTTTTT. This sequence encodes CASGLSTGSFAGELFF.

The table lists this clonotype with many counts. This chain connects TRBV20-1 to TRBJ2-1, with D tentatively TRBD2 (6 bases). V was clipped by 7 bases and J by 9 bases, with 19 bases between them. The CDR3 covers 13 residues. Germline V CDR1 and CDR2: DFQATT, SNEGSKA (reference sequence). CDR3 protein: CSEEGIEFGEQFF. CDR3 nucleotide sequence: TGCAGTGAGGAGGGAATCGAGTTCGGTGAGCAGTTCTTC.

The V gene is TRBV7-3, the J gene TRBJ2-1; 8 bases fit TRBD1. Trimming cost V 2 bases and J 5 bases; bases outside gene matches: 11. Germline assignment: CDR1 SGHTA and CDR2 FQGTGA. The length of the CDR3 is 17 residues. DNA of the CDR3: TGTGCCAGCAGCTTATTGGGGACCAGGGGGCGAGACAATGAGCAGTTCTTC. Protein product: CASSLLGTRGRDNEQFF.